Listed here are 9 T cell receptor beta chains from one sample, sequenced in a study of blood T cells in healthy people across ages. Next came a second PCR, run for about 6 to 12 cycles, which used a sample-barcoded 5' primer along with a J-beta primer mix. Each CDR3 protein gets one entry after TCRdb re-called the 5' RACE reads with MiXCR. The sample lists more than 600,000 distinct CDR3 sequences; 20% to 30% were seen once. These data were likewise used in another study, on T cells of mothers and their children.

The sample taken for sequencing was blood. These receptors originate from a boy aged 10-17 years in good health.

Only a few counts were recorded for this clonotype. CDR3 sequence (DNA): TGTGCCAGCAGACGAGGCCCCCCGGGCTACAATGAGCAGTTCTTC. It translates to CASRRGPPGYNEQFF. The chain recombines TRBV11-2 with TRBJ2-5; D unclear. The DNA end favors TRBJ2-1, so the J call may be wrong. CDR1 SGHAT and CDR2 FQNNGV come from the germline V gene. This CDR3 is 15 amino acids long.

This clonotype was seen a handful of times. This chain links TRBV10-3 with TRBJ1-1; no definite D call. The V gene's germline CDR1 is ENHRY and CDR2 SYGVKD. This CDR3 contains 12 residues. V was pared by 4 bases and J by 7 bases, with 10 bases between. In nucleotides, the CDR3 is TGTGCCATCAGTGTTCCGACGGGTGAAGCTTTCTTT. Amino acids: CAISVPTGEAFF.

The CDR3 bases are TGTGCCAGCAGCCCCGACCAGTACACCATATATTTT. Translating it yields CASSPDQYTIYF. The chain combines TRBV12-3 or TRBV12-4 with TRBJ1-3, with D uncertain. V lost 6 bases and J lost 8, with 11 bases in between. The CDR3 consists of 12 residues.

The chain couples TRBV29-1 to TRBJ2-3; the match to TRBD2 covers 9 bases. Trimming at V came to 3 bases and at J to 5 bases, leaving 6 bases not matched to a gene. Germline CDR1 and CDR2: SQVTM and ANQGSEA. The CDR3 consists of 14 residues. Here the CDR3 reads CSVDGGGAGDTQYF. CDR3 in DNA: TGCAGCGTTGATGGCGGGGGGGCCGGAGATACGCAGTATTTT.

This clonotype was picked up a small number of times. The chain has TRBV4-2 and TRBJ2-1; 9 positions agree with TRBD2. V was clipped by 1 base and J by 8 bases; unmatched bases: 6. CDR3 length: 15 amino acids. Germline V lookup: CDR1 LGHNA, CDR2 YNFKEQ. The DNA of the CDR3 is TGTGCCAGCAGCCAAGTTAGCGGGAGTAGGGATGAGCAGTTCTTC. It codes for CASSQVSGSRDEQFF.

This clonotype was seen a few times. This chain joins TRBV13 and TRBJ2-5; tentatively, D is TRBD1 or TRBD2 (5 bases each). CDR1 and CDR2 (germline): PRHDT, FYEKMQ (reference sequence). The germline V and J ends were trimmed by 6 bases and 2 bases, with 16 bases remaining between them. The CDR3 totals 15 residues. CDR3 loop: CASSQVGDLQETQYF. In nucleotides, the CDR3 is TGTGCCAGCAGTCAGGTGGGGGACCTTCAAGAGACCCAGTACTTC.

V and J are TRBV5-6 and TRBJ2-1; no reliable D call. CDR1 is SGHDT, CDR2 YYEEEE, per germline. Trimming cost V 0 bases and J 10 bases, with 11 bases left between them. This CDR3 spans 13 amino acids. CDR3 residues: CASSLAGWREQFF. The CDR3 coding sequence is TGTGCCAGCAGCTTGGCGGGTTGGCGGGAGCAGTTCTTC.

There are a few counts of this clonotype. This chain links TRBV6-2 or TRBV6-3 with TRBJ1-1; no clear D gene. Trimming removed 7 bases from V and 2 bases from J, with 8 bases in between. This CDR3 has 12 residues. Looked up from germline, CDR1 is MNHEY and CDR2 is SVGEGT. The CDR3 here is CASKSPNTEAFF. In nucleotides, the CDR3 is TGTGCCAGCAAAAGTCCTAACACTGAAGCTTTCTTT.

This clonotype was observed at least ten times. V is TRBV7-9 and J is TRBJ2-5; 11 bases are shared with TRBD2. The V gene's germline CDR1 is SEHNR and CDR2 FQNEAQ (reference sequence). V shed 2 bases, J shed 1 base, and the junction held 3 bases outside the gene matches. CDR3 length equals 16 residues. The CDR3 DNA reads TGTGCCAGCAGCTTATTTCTAGCGGGGGGCCAAGAGACCCAGTACTTC. This translates into CASSLFLAGGQETQYF.